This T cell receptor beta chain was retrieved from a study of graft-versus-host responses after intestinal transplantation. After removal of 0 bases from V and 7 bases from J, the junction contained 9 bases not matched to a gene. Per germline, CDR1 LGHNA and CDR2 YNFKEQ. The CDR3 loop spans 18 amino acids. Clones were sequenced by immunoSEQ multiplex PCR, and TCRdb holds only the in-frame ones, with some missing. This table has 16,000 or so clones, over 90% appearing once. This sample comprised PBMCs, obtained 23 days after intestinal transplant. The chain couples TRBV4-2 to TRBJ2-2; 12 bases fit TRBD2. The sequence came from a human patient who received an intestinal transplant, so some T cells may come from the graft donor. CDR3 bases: TGTGCCAGCAGCCAAGATGGGCTAGCGGGAGGGCCTATCGGGGAGCTGTTTTTT. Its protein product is CASSQDGLAGGPIGELFF.